Detailed here is one T cell receptor beta chain. This clonotype came up many times. Its antigen is unknown. Base quality data are lacking; no much larger clone is found one base away. The entry originates in a study of regulatory T cells in long-lasting Graves disease (TCRdb year 2021). About the investigation overall: Persistent Graves' disease was defined as persistently positive TSH receptor autoantibodies together with antithyroid drug treatment for over 5 years. The study was conducted in China and was registered as a clinical trial. In the clinical cohort, patients with persistent Graves' disease had used antithyroid drugs for an average of about 9.4 years. Peripheral blood TCR sequencing and RNA sequencing compared persistent Graves' disease patients with newly diagnosed Graves' disease patients. A total of roughly 35 samples were covered by TCR sequencing, comprising about 13 persistent and 20 or so newly diagnosed Graves' disease patients. The research as a whole found: Compared with newly diagnosed patients, persistent Graves' disease patients had lower TCR Shannon entropy and fewer highly expanded clones, which suggests clonal expansion. Patients with persistent disease shared more public clonotypes (about 2,900) than newly diagnosed patients did (around 980). TRBV28, TRBJ1-2 and TRBJ2-5 were preferentially used in persistent disease, while TRBV20-1 and TRBJ2-1 were favored in newly diagnosed disease. Sequencing and analysis were restricted to the TCR beta chain. The study examined only peripheral blood because the primary lesion, thyroid tissue, could not be accessed. The authors noted that the small sample size was a limitation that may lower accuracy.

The library was built by means of multiplex PCR. TCRdb records Illumina HiSeq 4000 as the sequencer. TCR beta libraries were built with iRepertoire HTBI primers and Arm-PCR amplification of CDR3 regions. Gel purification was performed on PCR products prior to sequencing. On the authors' methods: Gene usage analysis of CDR3 amino acid clonotypes relied on the roughly 67 TRBV and 14 TRBJ segments identified across samples. COPE and FqMerger were used to merge the filtered high-quality paired reads into contigs. BLAST was used to align contigs to IMGT TRBV, TRBD and TRBJ reference genes, with CDR3 defined following IMGT. Any clonotype with a frequency above 0.1% was counted as a highly expanded clone. Shannon entropy was used to measure repertoire diversity, and the Gini coefficient was used to measure V-J evenness. A clonotype was considered public if more than one individual shared it. TCRdb applied fastp at Q25 and MiXCR to the public reads, then kept only in-frame beta chains. Merged by CDR3 protein, the rows form single entries marked with the most common genes and DNA. The V and J calls were not made by the authors but by TCRdb's processing. The sample records 420,000 or so distinct CDR3 sequences, about 25% of which are singletons. The top ten clonotypes cover about 27% of the sample.

The CDR3 holds 15 amino acids from the cysteine to the phenylalanine. CDR3 DNA only is kept here, 45 bases in frame from base 1. The trim is 3 bases for V and 0 bases for J, with a gap of 12 bases between the germline ends. From a lookup of the germline V gene, CDR1 and CDR2 are MDHEN and SYDVKM. The time point label here, explained by the study, means: persistent/refractory GD, antithyroid drugs over 5 years with positive TRAb. RNA was extracted from PBMCs in TRIzol for both TCR sequencing and RNA sequencing. Graves' disease was diagnosed according to American Thyroid Association guidelines. Patients were recruited from an endocrinology department in Xi'an, China. Each patient gave around 9 milliliters of peripheral blood, collected in an EDTA anticoagulant tube. Ficoll Paque Plus density gradient separation was used to isolate PBMCs, and no additional T cell sorting was done. An Agilent 2100 Bioanalyzer and agarose gel were used to check RNA quality, and a NanoDrop 2000 was used to measure RNA concentration.

Sequences were derived from peripheral blood mononuclear cells (PBMCs), sampled when the disease was refractory, from a patient treated with antithyroid drugs. The chain was built from TRBV28 and TRBJ2-7; the D gene cannot be resolved reliably. The sequence was obtained from a female donor with Graves disease. The CDR3: CASSFSRQSSYEQYF. The nucleotide sequence is given as TGTGCCAGCAGTTTTAGTCGGCAGAGCTCCTACGAGCAGTACTTC.